This TCR beta chain was identified during a study of blood T cells in healthy people across ages. Study observations and caveats: As age increased, TCR beta diversity per million T cells fell in a roughly linear fashion.

A minimum of 6 million PBMCs was isolated per sample. Total RNA extraction produced at least 6 micrograms (per sample) for the study. Together with a sample-barcoded 5' primer, a J-beta primer mix was included in a second PCR lasting about 7 to 11 cycles. Each cDNA molecule received a tag from a template-switch adaptor that had 12 random nucleotides. TCRdb reanalysed the 5' RACE reads using MiXCR and keeps one entry per CDR3 protein. The sample includes under 800,000 distinct CDR3 sequences, around 46% of them seen just once. Germline V gene data show CDR1 as MDHEN and CDR2 as SYDVKM. Deletions cut 7 bases from V and 4 bases from J, with 22 bases between. The CDR3 spans 16 residues. With respect to this clonotype: The antigen is unknown.

Input material: blood. The chain is built from TRBV28 and TRBJ2-5; D is possibly TRBD1 (6 bases). The sequence came from a woman in her sixties in good health. CDR3: CASISNPYRDRETQYF. CDR3 coding DNA: TGTGCCAGCATCTCCAACCCTTACAGGGATAGAGAGACCCAGTACTTC.